This T cell receptor beta chain was captured by sequencing in a study of T cells in Graves' hyperthyroidism and ophthalmopathy. Study information: Peripheral blood was acquired at first diagnosis, ahead of any therapy whatsoever.

In the case of this clonotype: Its antigen is currently unknown.

Diagnosis relied on clinical symptoms, serum thyroxine and TRAb, thyroid ultrasound and orbital computed tomography. TCR beta CDR3 sequences were amplified from RNA transcripts. The study used the HTBI primer set for a first-round RT-PCR of the TCR CDR3. TCRdb processed the multiplex PCR reads anew with MiXCR; each CDR3 protein has one entry. The repertoire has roughly 200,000 distinct CDR3 sequences, 15% to 20% of them found once; the top ten carry about two fifths. Study-level points and caveats: The majority of expanded thyroid clonotypes above 0.001 also appeared in blood.

The material sequenced was blood. The receptor was derived from a man between 35 and 55 years old with Graves' hyperthyroidism.

The CDR3 region is CASSPQDGQTTNEKLFF. CDR3 DNA sequence: TGTGCCAGCTCACCACAAGACGGACAGACAACTAATGAAAAACTGTTTTTT. The rearrangement uses TRBV18 and TRBJ1-4; the D gene is possibly TRBD1 (6 bases). This CDR3 comprises 17 residues. CDR1 is KGHSH and CDR2 is LQKENI in the germline V gene. V was pared by 1 base and J by 0 bases, with 12 bases between.